This TCR beta chain was found in a study of cytomegalovirus exposure and HLA in healthy donors. PCR amplification relied on 60 Vbeta primers (plus 13 Jbeta primers). TCRdb's table, derived via immunoSEQ multiplex PCR, lists solely in-frame clones and lacks some. The data contain about 93,000 clones, 82% of them singletons. Study-level findings and limits: According to a later analysis, most TCR beta chains associated with CMV appeared HLA-restricted. With later analysis, a missense DCLRE1C variant became linked to TCR beta V- and J-gene trimming.

With respect to this clone: No antigen is known for it.

This receptor was obtained from a man in his forties or fifties in good health and CMV-seronegative. Sequencing input: PBMCs.

The CDR3 here is CASSVVGTDTQYF. CDR3 coding DNA: TGTGCCAGCAGCGTAGTCGGCACAGATACGCAGTATTTT. The V and J genes are TRBV9 and TRBJ2-3; D is unclear. Deletions cut 0 bases from V and 1 base from J, with 3 bases between. The germline CDR1 and CDR2 sequences are SGDLS and YYNGEE. This CDR3 has 13 amino acids.